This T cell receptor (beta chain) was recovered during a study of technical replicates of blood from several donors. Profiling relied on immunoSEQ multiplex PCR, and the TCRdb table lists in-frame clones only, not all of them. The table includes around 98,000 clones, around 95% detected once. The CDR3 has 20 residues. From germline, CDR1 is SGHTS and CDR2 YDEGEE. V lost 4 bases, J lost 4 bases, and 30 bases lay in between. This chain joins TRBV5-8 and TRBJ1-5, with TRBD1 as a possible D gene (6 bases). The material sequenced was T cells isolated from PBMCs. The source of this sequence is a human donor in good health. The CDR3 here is CASSAGGGRTERIKNQPQHF. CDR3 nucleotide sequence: TGTGCCAGCAGCGCCGGCGGGGGGAGGACAGAGAGAATTAAAAATCAGCCCCAGCATTTT.